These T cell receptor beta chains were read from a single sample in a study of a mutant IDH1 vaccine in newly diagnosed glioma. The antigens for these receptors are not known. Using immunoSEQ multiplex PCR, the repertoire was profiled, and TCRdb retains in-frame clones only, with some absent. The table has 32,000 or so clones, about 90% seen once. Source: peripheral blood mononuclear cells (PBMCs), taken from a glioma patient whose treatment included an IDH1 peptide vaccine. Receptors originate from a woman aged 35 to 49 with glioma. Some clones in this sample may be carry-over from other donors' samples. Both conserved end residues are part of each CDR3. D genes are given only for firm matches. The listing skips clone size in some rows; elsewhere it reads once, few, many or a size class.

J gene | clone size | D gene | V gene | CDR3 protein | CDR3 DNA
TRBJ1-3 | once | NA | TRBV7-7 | CASSLGPGVGNTIYF | TGTGCTAGCAGCTTAGGGCCAGGGGTTGGAAACACCATATATTTT
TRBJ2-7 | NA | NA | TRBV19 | CASSMGGASYEQYF | TGTGCCAGTAGTATGGGGGGAGCGAGCTACGAGCAGTACTTC
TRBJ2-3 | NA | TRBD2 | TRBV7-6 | CASSLWGTSGNTDTQYF | TGTGCCAGCAGCTTATGGGGGACTAGCGGAAACACAGATACGCAGTATTTT
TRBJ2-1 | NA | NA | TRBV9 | CASSVQGLGNNEQFF | TGTGCCAGCAGCGTACAGGGATTGGGAAACAATGAGCAGTTCTTC
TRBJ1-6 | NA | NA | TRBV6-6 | CASSYVQIYNSPLHF | TGTGCCAGCAGTTACGTCCAGATCTATAATTCACCCCTCCACTTT
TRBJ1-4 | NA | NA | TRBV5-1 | CASSFVGEGEKLFF | TGCGCCAGCAGCTTCGTGGGGGAGGGTGAAAAACTGTTTTTT
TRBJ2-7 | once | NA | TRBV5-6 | CASSADGYEQYF | TGTGCCAGCAGCGCGGACGGCTACGAGCAGTACTTC
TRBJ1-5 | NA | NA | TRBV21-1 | CASSKARNQPQHF | TGTGCCAGCAGCAAAGCGCGGAATCAGCCCCAGCATTTT
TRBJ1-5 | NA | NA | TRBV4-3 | CASSQDLDGNQPQHF | TGCGCCAGCAGCCAGGACTTAGACGGCAATCAGCCCCAGCATTTT
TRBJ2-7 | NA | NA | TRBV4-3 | CASSQGRYYEQYF | TGCGCCAGCAGCCAGGGACGGTACTACGAGCAGTACTTC
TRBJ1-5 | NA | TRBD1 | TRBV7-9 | CASSLDRAQGQPQHF | TGTGCCAGCAGCCTCGACAGGGCCCAGGGGCAGCCCCAGCATTTT
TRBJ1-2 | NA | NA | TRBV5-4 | CASSPTAGGVYGYTF | TGTGCCAGCAGCCCGACGGCGGGGGGCGTCTATGGCTACACCTTC
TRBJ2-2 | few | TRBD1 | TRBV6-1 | CASSEAAGGHSGELFF | TGTGCCAGCAGTGAAGCGGCAGGGGGCCATAGCGGGGAGCTGTTTTTT
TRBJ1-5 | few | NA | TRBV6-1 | CASSDGFNQPQHF | TGTGCCAGCAGTGACGGTTTCAATCAGCCCCAGCATTTT
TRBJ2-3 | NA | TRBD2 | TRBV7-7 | CASSLGGLAGADTQYF | TGTGCTAGCAGCTTAGGTGGTCTAGCGGGGGCTGATACGCAGTATTTT
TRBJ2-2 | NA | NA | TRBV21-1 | CASSKVGGGTGELFF | NA
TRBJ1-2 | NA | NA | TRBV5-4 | CASSFGREGYTF | TGTGCCAGCAGCTTTGGGAGGGAAGGCTATACCTTC
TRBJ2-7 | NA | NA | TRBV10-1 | CASIRGPYEQYF | TGCGCCAGCATACGGGGTCCCTACGAGCAGTACTTC
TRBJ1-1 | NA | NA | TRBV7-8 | CASSLGGFPEAFF | TGTGCCAGCAGCTTAGGGGGGTTCCCAGAAGCTTTCTTT
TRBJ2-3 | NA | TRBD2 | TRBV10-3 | CAISAGTSGGTDTQYF | TGTGCCATCAGTGCCGGGACTAGCGGGGGCACAGATACGCAGTATTTT
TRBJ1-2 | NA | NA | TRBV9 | CASSVSERNRNYGYTF | TGTGCCAGCAGCGTAAGTGAGCGGAACCGAAACTATGGCTACACCTTC
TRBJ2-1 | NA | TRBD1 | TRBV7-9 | CASRDGTGFWEQFF | TGTGCCAGCAGGGACGGGACAGGCTTTTGGGAGCAGTTCTTC
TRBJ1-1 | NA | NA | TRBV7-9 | CASSNRRGTEAFF | TGTGCCAGCAGCAATCGACGGGGCACTGAAGCTTTCTTT
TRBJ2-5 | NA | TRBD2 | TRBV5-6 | CASSQLLAGEETQYF | TGTGCCAGCAGCCAGCTACTAGCGGGGGAAGAGACCCAGTACTTC
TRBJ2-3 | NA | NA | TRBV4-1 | CASSQVNLVSTDTQYF | TGCGCCAGCAGCCAAGTAAATCTCGTTAGCACAGATACGCAGTATTTT